This is a list of T cell receptor beta chains from one sample in a study of response to subunit inactivated influenza vaccine. Via MiXCR, TCRdb re-called the RT-PCR reads, giving one row per CDR3 protein. The table includes 500,000 to 550,000 distinct CDR3 sequences, approximately 7.1% detected once. The sequencing here drew on PBMCs from blood, taken approximately 25 months after vaccination. The receptors here all came from a man aged 50-75 years who received an inactivated influenza vaccine. The CDR3 runs from the conserved cysteine through the conserved F or W. The D gene is left open where the match is weak. Expanded clones are given a class, and other clones once, few, many or no size at all.

clone size	J gene	D gene	V gene	CDR3 protein	CDR3 DNA
few	TRBJ2-7	TRBD2	TRBV20-1	CSARKGTSSYEQYF	TGCAGTGCTAGAAAGGGGACTAGTTCCTACGAGCAGTACTTC
.	TRBJ2-7	TRBD2	TRBV20-1	CSAAGGTRLSEQYF	TGCAGTGCCGCCGGCGGGACTAGACTCTCGGAGCAGTACTTC
.	TRBJ2-1	.	TRBV7-6	CSSSLEVGNEQFF	TGTTCCAGCAGCTTAGAAGTGGGCAATGAGCAGTTCTTC
few	TRBJ1-5	.	TRBV19	CASSIRQPKVKPQHF	TGTGCCAGTAGTATACGACAGCCCAAGGTCAAGCCCCAGCATTTT
few	TRBJ2-3	.	TRBV7-9	CASSLITGPSTDTQYF	TGTGCCAGCAGCTTGATTACGGGGCCAAGCACAGATACGCAGTATTTT
.	TRBJ2-3	.	TRBV6-4	CASSVTSTDTQYF	TGTGCCAGCAGTGTAACCAGCACGGATACGCAGTATTTT
many	TRBJ1-2	.	TRBV5-6	CASSPISTEELRGYTF	TGTGCCAGCAGCCCTATATCGACAGAAGAATTGCGGGGCTACACCTTC
few	TRBJ1-2	.	TRBV7-2	CASSASSGGRYGYTF	TGTGCCAGCAGCGCCAGTTCCGGGGGCCGCTATGGCTACACCTTC
few	TRBJ2-3	TRBD2	TRBV10-3	CAISEGTAGADTQYF	TGTGCCATCAGTGAAGGGACCGCGGGGGCAGATACGCAGTATTTT
.	TRBJ1-1	.	TRBV6-6	CASTRGFNTEAFF	TGTGCCAGCACCAGGGGATTTAACACTGAAGCTTTCTTT
.	TRBJ2-3	TRBD2	TRBV20-1	CSAQGLAGGRADTQYF	TGCAGTGCCCAAGGACTAGCGGGAGGAAGGGCAGATACGCAGTATTTT
many	TRBJ2-7	.	TRBV5-1	CASAEGSSYEQYF	TGCGCCAGCGCTGAAGGGTCCTCCTACGAGCAGTACTTC
.	TRBJ2-3	TRBD1	TRBV5-1	CASSRGQGVTDTQYF	TGCGCCAGCAGCAGGGGACAGGGCGTTACAGATACGCAGTATTTT
few	TRBJ1-1	TRBD1	TRBV6-1	CASSRTGGARDTEAFF	TGTGCCAGCAGTAGGACAGGGGGCGCGAGGGACACTGAAGCTTTCTTT
.	TRBJ1-5	.	TRBV7-2	CASSLGLAAMQPQHF	TGTGCCAGCAGCTTAGGTCTGGCGGCGATGCAGCCCCAGCATTTT
.	TRBJ1-2	.	TRBV5-1	CASSLAGGPKYTF	TGCGCCAGCAGCTTGGCCGGGGGACCTAAGTACACCTTC
many	TRBJ2-3	TRBD1	TRBV5-1	CASSSERGGRDTQYF	TGCGCCAGCAGCTCCGAACGAGGGGGCCGAGATACGCAGTATTTT
.	TRBJ2-1	.	TRBV7-9	CASSLARDKDNEQFF	TGTGCCAGCAGCTTAGCACGGGACAAAGATAATGAGCAGTTCTTC
few	TRBJ2-2	.	TRBV20-1	CSARDLKRLANTGELFF	TGCAGTGCTAGAGATTTGAAAAGGCTCGCGAACACCGGGGAGCTGTTTTTT
many	TRBJ2-5	.	TRBV7-2	CASSYIDVGTQYF	TGTGCCAGCAGTTACATCGACGTCGGGACCCAGTACTTC
few	TRBJ1-1	.	TRBV6-1	CASREEPGAEAFF	TGTGCCAGCAGGGAGGAGCCCGGGGCTGAAGCTTTCTTT
few	TRBJ2-5	TRBD2	TRBV6-1	CASRSGVYQETQYF	TGTGCCAGCAGGAGCGGGGTGTACCAAGAGACCCAGTACTTC
few	TRBJ2-5	TRBD2	TRBV7-8	CASSLNPRRFSGRSEETQYF	TGTGCCAGCAGCTTAAACCCCCGTCGGTTTAGCGGGAGGTCAGAGGAGACCCAGTACTTC
many	TRBJ2-3	.	TRBV11-2	CASSLDLWDTQYF	TGTGCCAGCAGCTTAGATCTTTGGGATACGCAGTATTTT
many	TRBJ2-3	.	TRBV5-8	CASSQRWIPDTQYF	TGTGCCAGCAGCCAGAGGTGGATCCCAGATACGCAGTATTTT
.	TRBJ2-1	.	TRBV30	CAWSVQVGNEQFF	TGTGCCTGGAGTGTACAGGTGGGGAATGAGCAGTTCTTC
.	TRBJ2-2	.	TRBV29-1	CSVRPGGETGELFF	TGCAGCGTGCGGCCCGGGGGCGAAACCGGGGAGCTGTTTTTT
.	TRBJ2-7	.	TRBV6-1	CASSGPRENEQYF	TGTGCCAGCAGTGGCCCCAGGGAGAACGAGCAGTACTTC
.	TRBJ1-1	TRBD1	TRBV12-3/TRBV12-4	CASSRQGAGSTEALF	TGTGCCAGCAGCCGTCAGGGGGCAGGGAGCACTGAAGCTCTCTTT
.	TRBJ2-3	TRBD1	TRBV6-1	CASSGRGLDTQYF	TGTGCCAGCAGTGGCAGGGGGCTGGATACGCAGTATTTT
few	TRBJ2-4	.	TRBV5-1	CASSGAKNIQYF	TGCGCCAGCTCCGGCGCCAAAAACATTCAGTACTTC
.	TRBJ2-3	.	TRBV10-3	CAISWDRETSTDTQYF	TGTGCCATCAGTTGGGACCGAGAGACTAGCACAGATACGCAGTATTTT
.	TRBJ1-2	TRBD1	TRBV20-1	CSTRPRTGGPGYTF	TGCAGTACTAGACCAAGGACAGGGGGCCCTGGCTACACCTTC
many	TRBJ2-3	.	TRBV29-1	CSAFGGRRRGSTDTQYF	TGCAGCGCCTTTGGGGGCAGAAGACGGGGGAGTACAGATACGCAGTATTTT
many	TRBJ2-7	.	TRBV5-5	CASVRALGPSYEQYF	TGTGCCAGCGTCCGGGCTTTAGGGCCCTCCTACGAGCAGTACTTC
few	TRBJ1-1	TRBD1	TRBV27	CASSLAGGTLREAFF	TGTGCCAGCAGTTTAGCAGGGGGCACGTTGCGTGAAGCTTTCTTT
.	TRBJ2-3	TRBD2	TRBV11-2	CASSPWGGKADTQYF	TGTGCCAGCAGCCCCTGGGGGGGGAAGGCAGATACGCAGTATTTT
.	TRBJ2-7	TRBD1	TRBV5-1	CASRLGQAREQYF	TGCGCCAGCAGGCTTGGACAGGCCAGGGAGCAGTACTTC
few	TRBJ2-4	.	TRBV4-2	CASSPGTDRAKNIQYF	TGTGCCAGCAGCCCTGGGACGGACCGAGCCAAAAACATTCAGTACTTC
.	TRBJ2-2	TRBD2	TRBV29-1	CSVDGGGGNTGELFF	TGCAGCGTTGATGGTGGGGGGGGGAACACCGGGGAGCTGTTTTTT
.	TRBJ2-7	.	TRBV9	CASSVSGTATYEQYF	TGTGCCAGCAGCGTCTCCGGGACGGCAACCTACGAGCAGTACTTC
.	TRBJ2-7	TRBD1	TRBV18	CASSPGTVSSYEQYF	TGTGCCAGCTCACCAGGGACAGTGAGCTCCTACGAGCAGTACTTC
many	TRBJ2-7	TRBD2	TRBV20-1	CSAKGLAYEQYF	TGCAGTGCAAAAGGACTAGCCTACGAGCAGTACTTC
few	TRBJ1-4	.	TRBV11-2	CASSLGWVGEKLFF	TGTGCCAGCAGCCTGGGGTGGGTTGGTGAAAAACTGTTTTTT
many	TRBJ1-1	TRBD1	TRBV10-3	CAIAGQGGMNTEAFF	TGTGCCATCGCCGGACAGGGAGGTATGAACACTGAAGCTTTCTTT
.	TRBJ1-1	.	TRBV5-6	CASSRRQWVGRAEAFF	TGTGCCAGCAGCCGCCGACAATGGGTAGGGCGGGCTGAAGCTTTCTTT
many	TRBJ2-4	.	TRBV4-1	CASSQEGQGGAKNIQYF	TGCGCCAGCAGCCAAGAAGGGCAGGGGGGTGCCAAAAACATTCAGTACTTC
.	TRBJ2-7	TRBD1	TRBV20-1	CSAPRQGGYEQYF	TGCAGTGCGCCTCGACAGGGCGGTTACGAGCAGTACTTC
many	TRBJ2-5	TRBD1	TRBV5-1	CASSWSLGQGSKTQYF	TGCGCCAGCAGCTGGAGCCTCGGACAGGGCTCGAAGACCCAGTACTTC
few	TRBJ1-1	.	TRBV6-4	CASSEHLNTEAFF	TGTGCCAGCAGTGAGCACCTGAACACTGAAGCTTTCTTT
many	TRBJ2-3	.	TRBV29-1	CSVRGTDTQYF	TGCAGCGTCCGGGGGACAGATACGCAGTATTTT
few	TRBJ2-6	.	TRBV5-4	CASSFGRPGSLGANVLTF	TGTGCCAGCAGCTTTGGCCGGCCAGGCTCTCTGGGGGCCAACGTCCTGACTTTC
.	TRBJ2-3	TRBD2	TRBV7-6	CASRRTSGSTDTQYF	TGTGCCAGCAGGAGGACTAGCGGTAGCACAGATACGCAGTATTTT
many	TRBJ2-1	.	TRBV4-2	CASSQDGLASNNEQFF	TGTGCCAGCAGCCAAGACGGCCTAGCGAGTAACAATGAGCAGTTCTTC
many	TRBJ1-5	TRBD1	TRBV4-3	CASSQDPRPRQGVRANQPQHF	TGCGCCAGCAGCCAAGATCCCCGCCCTCGTCAGGGGGTTCGTGCCAATCAGCCCCAGCATTTT